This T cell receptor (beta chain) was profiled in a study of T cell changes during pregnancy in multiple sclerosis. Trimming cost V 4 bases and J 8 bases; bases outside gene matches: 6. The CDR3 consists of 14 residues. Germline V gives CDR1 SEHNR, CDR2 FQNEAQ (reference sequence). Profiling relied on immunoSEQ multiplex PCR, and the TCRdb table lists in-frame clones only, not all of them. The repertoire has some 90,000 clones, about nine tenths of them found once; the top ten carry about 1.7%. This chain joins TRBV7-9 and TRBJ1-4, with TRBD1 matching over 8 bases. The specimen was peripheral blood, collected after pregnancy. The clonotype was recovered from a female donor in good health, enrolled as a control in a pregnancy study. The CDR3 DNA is TGTGCCAGCAGCTCGGACAGGGTCCAGGAAAAACTGTTTTTT. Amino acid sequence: CASSSDRVQEKLFF.